This TCR beta chain emerged from a study of T-cell memory formation after mild COVID-19. TCRdb analysed the 5' RACE reads with MiXCR anew, one entry per CDR3 protein. The sample consists of around 200,000 distinct CDR3 sequences, around 18% of them appearing once. The TCR originated in a man between 18 and 35 years old who had mild COVID-19 (a few samples of this study predate the infection). Cell type and time point are not known. Sequencing was done on a sample of PBMCs or a T cell subset sorted from them (not recorded which).

As DNA, the CDR3 is TGTGCCAGCAGCCCGACGCAAACAGCAGAAAAACTGTTTTTT. Translated, it gives CASSPTQTAEKLFF. The chain couples TRBV7-2 to TRBJ1-4; D is ambiguous. Trimming removed 5 bases from V and 8 bases from J, with 15 bases in between. Germline V lookup: CDR1 SGHTA, CDR2 FQGNSA. The CDR3 sequence is 14 residues long.